This T cell receptor beta chain is from a study of CD8+CD57+ T cells in acquired aplastic anemia. Across the whole study: For CD4+ cells, healthy donors had an average of approximately 11 million reads. General observations from the study: Between patients and controls, roughly 29 CD8+ CDR3 sequences were found in common.

TCR beta VDJ and CDR3 profiles were obtained from a genomic DNA template. MiXCR, run by TCRdb on the reads, gives a single entry per CDR3 protein. The sample contains some 190,000 distinct CDR3 sequences, approximately 49% of which appear only once. This CDR3 contains 12 residues. The germline V gene encodes CDR1 DFQATT and CDR2 SNEGSKA (reference sequence). This clonotype was recorded once. Antigen unknown. The receptor comes from a human donor in good health. This chain joins TRBV20-1 and TRBJ1-2, with no clear D. Material for sequencing was sorted CD4+, CD8+, or CD8+CD57+ T cells (not recorded which) from PBMCs. The CDR3 reads CSGGQANYGYTF. CDR3 in DNA: TGCAGCGGCGGCCAAGCTAACTATGGCTACACCTTC.